This record concerns one T cell receptor (beta chain) sequence. This sample is drawn from a study of early T cells in non-severe SARS-CoV-2 infection. This CDR3 spans 16 amino acids. Per the germline V gene, CDR1 is LGHDT and CDR2 is YNNKEL (reference sequence). The ends were cut back, 3 bases at V and 6 bases at J, with 18 bases in the middle. One entry per CDR3 protein, called by TCRdb with MiXCR from the 5' RACE reads. Of tens of thousands of distinct CDR3 sequences listed, roughly 8.7% are singletons. The gene calls are TRBV3-1 and TRBJ2-1; D perhaps matches TRBD2 (6 bases). The sequenced material came from whole blood. The source is an adult who was a healthcare worker with PCR-confirmed SARS-CoV-2 infection or an uninfected control (not recorded which). The CDR3 nucleotides are TGTGCCAGCAGCCAGGTGGGAGGCCCGAGCTTCAATGAGCAGTTCTTC. This codes for CASSQVGGPSFNEQFF.